Reported below is one TCR beta chain. This entry belongs to a study of cytomegalovirus exposure and HLA in healthy donors. V was shortened by 2 bases and J by 1 base, with 11 bases between the two germline ends. The CDR3 is made up of 14 amino acids. In germline, CDR1 is GTSNPN, CDR2 SVGIG (reference sequence). The PCR employed 60 Vbeta primers together with 13 Jbeta primers. Measured with immunoSEQ multiplex PCR; TCRdb has only the in-frame clones, and not every one. In the table there are approximately 59,000 clones, 62% of which are singletons. Material for sequencing was PBMCs. The receptor was isolated from a man aged 25-40 years in good health and CMV-seronegative. The chain employs TRBV30 and TRBJ1-1; D gene ambiguous. The chain's CDR3 is CAWSPGIPNTEAFF. The CDR3 bases are TGTGCCTGGAGTCCCGGGATCCCGAACACTGAAGCTTTCTTT.